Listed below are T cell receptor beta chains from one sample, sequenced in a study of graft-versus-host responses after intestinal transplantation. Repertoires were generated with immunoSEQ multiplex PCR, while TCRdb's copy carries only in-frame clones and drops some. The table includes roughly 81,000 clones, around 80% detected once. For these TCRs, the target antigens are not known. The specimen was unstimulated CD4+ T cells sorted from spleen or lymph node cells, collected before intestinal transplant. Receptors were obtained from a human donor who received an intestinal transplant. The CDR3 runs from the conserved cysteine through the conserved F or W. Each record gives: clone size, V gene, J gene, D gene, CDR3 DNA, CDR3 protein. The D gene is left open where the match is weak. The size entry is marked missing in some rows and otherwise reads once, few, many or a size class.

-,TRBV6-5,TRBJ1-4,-,TGTGCCAGCCGCGGGGGGTTGGAAAAACTGTTTTTT,CASRGGLEKLFF
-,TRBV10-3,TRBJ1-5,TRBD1,TGTGCCATCAGGGGACAGGGGACTAATCAGCCCCAGCATTTT,CAIRGQGTNQPQHF
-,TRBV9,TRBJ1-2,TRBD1,TGTGCCAGCAGCGTAGATCGCAGGGGGCACTATGGCTACACCTTC,CASSVDRRGHYGYTF
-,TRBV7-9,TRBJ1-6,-,TGTGCCAGCAGCTTAGGTGCCCCTCAGATCTCACCCCTCCACTTT,CASSLGAPQISPLHF
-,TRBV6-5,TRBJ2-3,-,TGTGCCAGCAGTCCGGACTGGCGCACAGATACGCAGTATTTT,CASSPDWRTDTQYF
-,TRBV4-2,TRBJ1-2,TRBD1,TGTGCCAGCAGCCAAGAGTCGGCCCAGGGGGCGCACTATGGCTACACCTTC,CASSQESAQGAHYGYTF
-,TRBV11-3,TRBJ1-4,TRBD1,TGTGCCAGCAGCTTAGCCCGAACAGGGGTAGGTGCAACTAATGAAAAACTGTTTTTT,CASSLARTGVGATNEKLFF
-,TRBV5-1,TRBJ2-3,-,TGCGCCAGCCGGGTCGTCGGCGACACAGATACGCAGTATTTT,CASRVVGDTDTQYF
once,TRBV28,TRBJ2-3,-,TGTGCCAGCAGTCCCGAGTGGAGGATGACAGATACGCAGTATTTT,CASSPEWRMTDTQYF
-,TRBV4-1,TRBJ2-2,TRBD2,TGCGCCAGCAGCCACCACGGACTAGCGGGTAACGAGGAGCTGTTTTTT,CASSHHGLAGNEELFF
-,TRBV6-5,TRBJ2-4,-,TGTGCCAGCAGTTACAACCCGGCGGGTCCCATTCAGTACTTC,CASSYNPAGPIQYF
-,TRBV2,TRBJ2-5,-,TGTGCCAGCAGTGAGGGCTTGTCGCAGACCCAGTACTTC,CASSEGLSQTQYF
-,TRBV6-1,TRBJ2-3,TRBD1,TGTGCCAGCAGGATCTCGGGACAGGGGACAGATACGCAGTATTTT,CASRISGQGTDTQYF
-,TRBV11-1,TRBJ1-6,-,TGTGCCAGCAGCTTATCGCCGGGTAATTCACCCCTCCACTTT,CASSLSPGNSPLHF
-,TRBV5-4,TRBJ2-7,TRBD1,TGTGCCAGCAGCGCGTGGGACAGGGGGTCCTACGAGCAGTACTTC,CASSAWDRGSYEQYF
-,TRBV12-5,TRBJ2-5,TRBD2,TGTGCTAGTGGTCCGGGACTAGCGGGAGTAAGGGAGACCCAGTACTTC,CASGPGLAGVRETQYF
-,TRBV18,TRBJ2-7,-,TGTGCCAGCTCACCCAAAGCGGCGTACGAGCAGTACTTC,CASSPKAAYEQYF
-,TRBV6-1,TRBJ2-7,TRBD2,TGTGCCAGCAGGTGGACTAGCGGGAGTAGGGAGCAGTACTTC,CASRWTSGSREQYF
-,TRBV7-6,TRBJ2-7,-,TGTGCCAGCAGCCACAGACCATGGGCCAGGGTCTCCTACGAGCAGTACTTC,CASSHRPWARVSYEQYF
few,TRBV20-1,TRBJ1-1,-,TGCAGTGCGACAGAGGAAACTGAAGCTTTCTTT,CSATEETEAFF
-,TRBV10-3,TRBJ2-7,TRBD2,TGTGCCATCAGTGAGCGGGGGGGCGGGTACGAGCAGTACTTC,CAISERGGGYEQYF
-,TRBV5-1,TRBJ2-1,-,TGCGCCAGCAGCTTAAAACTAGCAGACAATGAGCAGTTCTTC,CASSLKLADNEQFF
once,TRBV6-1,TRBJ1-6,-,TGTGCCAGCAGTGAGATAAGAAGGGGGTTTCATTCACCCCTCCACTTT,CASSEIRRGFHSPLHF
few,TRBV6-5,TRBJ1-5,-,TGTGCCGGCGCGTTGGGAGGGTCCCAGCCCCAGCATTTT,CAGALGGSQPQHF
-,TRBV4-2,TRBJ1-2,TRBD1,TGTGCCAGCACACCCGACAGGGGCTATGGCTACACCTTC,CASTPDRGYGYTF
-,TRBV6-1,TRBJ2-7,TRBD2,TGTGCCAGCACCCTGCTGTCTAGCGGTGCCTACGAGCAGTACTTC,CASTLLSSGAYEQYF
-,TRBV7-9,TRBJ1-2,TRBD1,TGTGCCAGCAGCCTAGGACAGGTCCTCTATGGCTACACCTTC,CASSLGQVLYGYTF
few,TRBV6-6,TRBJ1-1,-,TGTGCCAGCACTAGTTACCAGATAAAAGGCGCTGAAGCTTTCTTT,CASTSYQIKGAEAFF
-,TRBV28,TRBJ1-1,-,TGTGCGACACAGGGTTTACACACTGAAGCTTTCTTT,CATQGLHTEAFF
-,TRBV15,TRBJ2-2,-,TGTGCCACCAGCAGGAGCCTTTCCGGGGAGCTGTTTTTT,CATSRSLSGELFF
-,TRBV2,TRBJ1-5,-,TGTGCCAGCAGTAGGGGAGGGACCGTTGGGGTTCAGCCCCAGCATTTT,CASSRGGTVGVQPQHF
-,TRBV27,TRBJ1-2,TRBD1,TGTGCCAGCAGTTTGGGCAGGGGGCGAATAAGTGGCTACACCTTC,CASSLGRGRISGYTF
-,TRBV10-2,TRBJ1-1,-,TGCGCCAGCAGGCGAGATCCGAACACTGAAGCTTTCTTT,CASRRDPNTEAFF
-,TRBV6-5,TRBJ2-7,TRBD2,TGTGCCAGCAGCACTAGCGGGAGGGGGGACGAGCAGTACTTC,CASSTSGRGDEQYF
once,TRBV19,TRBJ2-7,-,TGTGCCAGTAGAAGAGATATCCTTGAGGAGCAGTACTTC,CASRRDILEEQYF
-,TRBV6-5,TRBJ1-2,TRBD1,TGTGCCAGCAGTCGGACAGGGAGAGGCTACACCTTC,CASSRTGRGYTF
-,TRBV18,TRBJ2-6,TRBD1,TGTGCCAGCTCACCCGCAACAGGGGCTGGGGCCAACGTCCTGACTTTC,CASSPATGAGANVLTF
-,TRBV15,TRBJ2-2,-,TGTGCCACCGGAAGGGGGGGGGCGACTGACACCGGGGAGCTGTTTTTT,CATGRGGATDTGELFF
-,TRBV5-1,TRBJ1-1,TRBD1,TGCGCCAGCAGCGACAGGGGTTATGACACTGAAGCTTTCTTT,CASSDRGYDTEAFF
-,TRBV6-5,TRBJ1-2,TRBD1,TGTGCCAGCAGGGGACAGCCCGGCTACACCTTC,CASRGQPGYTF
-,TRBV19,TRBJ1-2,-,TGTGCCAGTAGTATCAGCGGCTATGGCTACACCTTC,CASSISGYGYTF
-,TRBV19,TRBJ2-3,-,TGTGCCAGTAACGTAAGGGGCGGCACAGATACGCAGTATTTT,CASNVRGGTDTQYF
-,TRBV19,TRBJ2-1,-,TGTGCCAGTAGTATTTCCCAGCGTGGTTACAATGAGCAGTTCTTC,CASSISQRGYNEQFF
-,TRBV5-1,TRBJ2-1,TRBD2,TGCGCCAGCAGCTTGGGGGGGGGTCTCAATGAGCAGTTCTTC,CASSLGGGLNEQFF
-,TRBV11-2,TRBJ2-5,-,TGTGCCAGCAGTCCACAGGGCGAGGAGACCCAGTACTTC,CASSPQGEETQYF
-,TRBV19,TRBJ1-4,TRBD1,TGTGCCAGTAGTATAGCTAAGACAGGGACGGATGAAAAACTGTTTTTT,CASSIAKTGTDEKLFF
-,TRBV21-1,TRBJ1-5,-,TGTGCCAGCAGCAAAAAAGGGAATGACAGGGGGCGGAATCAGCCCCAGCATTTT,CASSKKGNDRGRNQPQHF
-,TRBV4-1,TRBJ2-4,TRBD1,TGCGCCAGCAGCCAAGATAGGGGACAGGGGGGGGTCAAAAACATTCAGTACTTC,CASSQDRGQGGVKNIQYF
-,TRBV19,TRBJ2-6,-,TGTGCCAGTATCGGGTCCAACGGGGCCAACGTCCTGACTTTC,CASIGSNGANVLTF
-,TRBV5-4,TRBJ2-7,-,TGTGCCAGCAGCTTGGATGGTCAGGGCTACGAGCAGTACTTC,CASSLDGQGYEQYF
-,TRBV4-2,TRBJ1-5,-,TGTGCCAGCAGCCAAGAACGGAGGAATCAGCCCCAGCATTTT,CASSQERRNQPQHF
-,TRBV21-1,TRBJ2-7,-,TGTGCCAGCAGCGCGCACAGGGGGCTGAGGGTCGAGCAGTACTTC,CASSAHRGLRVEQYF
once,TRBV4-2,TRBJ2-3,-,TGTGCCAGCAGCCAAGAGGCAGCGGGCCGAGGGGGGGGCACAGATACGCAGTATTTT,CASSQEAAGRGGGTDTQYF
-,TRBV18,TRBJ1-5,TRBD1,TGTGCCAGCTCATCCCGGGACAGGGGGATCAATCAGCCCCAGCATTTT,CASSSRDRGINQPQHF
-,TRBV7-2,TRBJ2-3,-,TGTGCCAGCAGCTTATTGGGACTCGGCGGCCCAACGGAAGATACGCAGTATTTT,CASSLLGLGGPTEDTQYF
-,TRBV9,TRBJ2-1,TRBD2,TGTGCCAGCAGCCTAGGGGGCGGGAGGGTTAATGAGCAGTTCTTC,CASSLGGGRVNEQFF
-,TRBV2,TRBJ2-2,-,TGTGCCAGCAGTGTAAAGGCGGGAACCGGGGAGCTGTTTTTT,CASSVKAGTGELFF
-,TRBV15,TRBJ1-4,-,TGTGCCACCAGCAGGGTAGGGGATGAAAAACTGTTTTTT,CATSRVGDEKLFF
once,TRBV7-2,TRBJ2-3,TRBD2,TGTGCCACAACCTATCGGGGTAGCGGGAAGGCAGATACGCAGTATTTT,CATTYRGSGKADTQYF